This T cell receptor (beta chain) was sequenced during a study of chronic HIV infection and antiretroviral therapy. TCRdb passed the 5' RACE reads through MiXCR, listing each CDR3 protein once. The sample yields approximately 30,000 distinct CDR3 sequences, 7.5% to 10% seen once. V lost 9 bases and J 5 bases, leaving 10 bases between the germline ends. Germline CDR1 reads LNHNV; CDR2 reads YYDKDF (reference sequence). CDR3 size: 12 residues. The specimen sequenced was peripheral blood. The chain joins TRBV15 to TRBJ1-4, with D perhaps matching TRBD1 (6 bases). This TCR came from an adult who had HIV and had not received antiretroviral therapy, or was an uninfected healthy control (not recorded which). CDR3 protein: CATGQTNEKLFF. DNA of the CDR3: TGTGCCACTGGACAGACCAATGAAAAACTGTTTTTT.